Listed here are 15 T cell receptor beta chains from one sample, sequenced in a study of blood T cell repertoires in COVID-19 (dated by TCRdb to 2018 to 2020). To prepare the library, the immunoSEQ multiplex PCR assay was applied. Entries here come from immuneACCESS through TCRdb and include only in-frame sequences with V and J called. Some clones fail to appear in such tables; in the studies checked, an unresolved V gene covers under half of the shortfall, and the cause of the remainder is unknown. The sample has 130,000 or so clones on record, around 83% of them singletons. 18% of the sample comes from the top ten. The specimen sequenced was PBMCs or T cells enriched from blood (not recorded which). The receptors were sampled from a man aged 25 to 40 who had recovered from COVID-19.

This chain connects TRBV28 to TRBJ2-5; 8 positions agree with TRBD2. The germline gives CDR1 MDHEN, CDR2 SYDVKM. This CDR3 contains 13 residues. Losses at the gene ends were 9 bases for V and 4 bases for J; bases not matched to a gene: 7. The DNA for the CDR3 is TGTGCCAGTAATAGCGGGATTCGAGAGACCCAGTACTTC. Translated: CASNSGIRETQYF.

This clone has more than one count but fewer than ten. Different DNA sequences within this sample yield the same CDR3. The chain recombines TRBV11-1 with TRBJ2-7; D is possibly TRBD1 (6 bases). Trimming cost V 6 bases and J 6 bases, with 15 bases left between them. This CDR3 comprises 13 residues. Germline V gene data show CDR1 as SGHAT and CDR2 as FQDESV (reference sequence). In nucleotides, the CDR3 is TGTGCCAGCAGTTATGATGACAGGATCGAGCAGTACTTC. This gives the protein CASSYDDRIEQYF. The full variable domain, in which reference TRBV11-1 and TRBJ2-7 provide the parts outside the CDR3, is EAEVAQSPRYKITEKSQAVAFWCDPISGHATLYWYRQILGQGPELLVQFQDESVVDDSQLPKDRFSAERLKGVDSTLKIQPAELGDSAMYLCASSYDDRIEQYFGPGTRLTVT.

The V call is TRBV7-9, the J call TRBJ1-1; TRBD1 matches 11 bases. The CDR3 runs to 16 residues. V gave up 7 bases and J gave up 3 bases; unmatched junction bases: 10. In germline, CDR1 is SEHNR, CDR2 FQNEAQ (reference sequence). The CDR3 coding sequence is TGTGCCAGCACCGGGACAGGGGGAAAGTTGGACACTGAAGCTTTCTTT. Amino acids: CASTGTGGKLDTEAFF. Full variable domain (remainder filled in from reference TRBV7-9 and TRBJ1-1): DTGVSQNPRHKITKRGQNVTFRCDPISEHNRLYWYRQTLGQGPEFLTYFQNEAQLEKSRLLSDRFSAERPKGSFSTLEIQRTEQGDSAMYLCASTGTGGKLDTEAFFGQGTRLTVV.

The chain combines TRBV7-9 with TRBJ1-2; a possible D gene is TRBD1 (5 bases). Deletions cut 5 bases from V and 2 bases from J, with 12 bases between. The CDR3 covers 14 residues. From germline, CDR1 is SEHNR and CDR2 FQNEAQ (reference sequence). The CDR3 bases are TGTGCCAGCAGCGCTCTAGGACACAACTATGGCTACACCTTC. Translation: CASSALGHNYGYTF.

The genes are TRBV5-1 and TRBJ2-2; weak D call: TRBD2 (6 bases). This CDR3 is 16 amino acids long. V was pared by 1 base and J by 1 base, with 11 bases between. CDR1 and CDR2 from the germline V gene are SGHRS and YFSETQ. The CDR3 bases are TGCGCCAGCAGCTTGACGGGCGGGGTGAACACCGGGGAGCTGTTTTTT. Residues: CASSLTGGVNTGELFF. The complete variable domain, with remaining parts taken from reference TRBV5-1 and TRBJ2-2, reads KAGVTQTPRYLIKTRGQQVTLSCSPISGHRSVSWYQQTPGQGLQFLFEYFSETQRNKGNFPGRFSGRQFSNSRSEMNVSTLELGDSALYLCASSLTGGVNTGELFFGEGSRLTVL.

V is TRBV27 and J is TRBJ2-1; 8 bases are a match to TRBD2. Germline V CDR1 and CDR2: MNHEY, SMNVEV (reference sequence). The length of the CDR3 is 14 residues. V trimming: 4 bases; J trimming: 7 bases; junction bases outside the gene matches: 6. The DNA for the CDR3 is TGTGCCAGCAGTTATTTTAGCGGGGCAAATGAGCAGTTCTTC. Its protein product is CASSYFSGANEQFF.

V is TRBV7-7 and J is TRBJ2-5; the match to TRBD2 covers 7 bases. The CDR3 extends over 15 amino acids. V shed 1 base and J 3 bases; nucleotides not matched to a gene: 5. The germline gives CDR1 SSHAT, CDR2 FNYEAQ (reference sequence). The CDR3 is CASSLGLAGEETQYF. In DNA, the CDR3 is TGTGCCAGCAGCTTAGGCTTGGCGGGAGAAGAGACCCAGTACTTC.

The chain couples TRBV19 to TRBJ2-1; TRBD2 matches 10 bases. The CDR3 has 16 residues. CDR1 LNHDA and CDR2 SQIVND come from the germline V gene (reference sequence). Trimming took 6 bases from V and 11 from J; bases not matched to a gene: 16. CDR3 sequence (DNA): TGTGCCAGTAGCCCGTCCTTAGCGGGAGGTACCCAACAGCAGTTCTTC. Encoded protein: CASSPSLAGGTQQQFF. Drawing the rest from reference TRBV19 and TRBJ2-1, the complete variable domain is DGGITQSPKYLFRKEGQNVTLSCEQNLNHDAMYWYRQDPGQGLRLIYYSQIVNDFQKGDIAEGYSVSREKKESFPLTVTSAQKNPTAFYLCASSPSLAGGTQQQFFGPGTRLTVL.

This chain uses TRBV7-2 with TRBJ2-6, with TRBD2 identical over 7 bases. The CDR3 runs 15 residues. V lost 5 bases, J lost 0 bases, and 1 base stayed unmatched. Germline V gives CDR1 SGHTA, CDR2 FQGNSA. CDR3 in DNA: TGTGCCAGCAGCCCGGGGGGCTCTGGGGCCAACGTCCTGACTTTC. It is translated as CASSPGGSGANVLTF.

This CDR3 reads CASSHLLTGAEQYF. In DNA form, the CDR3 reads TGTGCCAGCAGCCACCTCCTGACAGGAGCCGAGCAGTACTTC. V is TRBV3-1 (or the pseudogene TRBV3-2) and J is TRBJ2-7; a possible D gene is TRBD1 (6 bases). CDR3 length: 14 amino acids. V shed 3 bases and J shed 6 bases, with 15 bases lying between them. Germline CDR1 reads LGHDT; CDR2 reads YNNKEL (reference sequence).

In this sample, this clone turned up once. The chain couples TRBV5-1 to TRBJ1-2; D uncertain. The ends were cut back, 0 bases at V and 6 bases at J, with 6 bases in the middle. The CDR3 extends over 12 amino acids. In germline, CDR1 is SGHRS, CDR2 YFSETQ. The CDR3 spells CASSLAGNGYTF. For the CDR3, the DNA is TGCGCCAGCAGCTTGGCCGGGAATGGCTACACCTTC.

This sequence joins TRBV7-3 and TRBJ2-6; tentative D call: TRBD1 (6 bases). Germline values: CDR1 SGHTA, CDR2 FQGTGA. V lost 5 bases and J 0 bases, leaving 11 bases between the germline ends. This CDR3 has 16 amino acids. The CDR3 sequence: CASSPQGGSGANVLTF. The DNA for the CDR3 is TGTGCCAGCAGCCCCCAAGGGGGCTCTGGGGCCAACGTCCTGACTTTC.

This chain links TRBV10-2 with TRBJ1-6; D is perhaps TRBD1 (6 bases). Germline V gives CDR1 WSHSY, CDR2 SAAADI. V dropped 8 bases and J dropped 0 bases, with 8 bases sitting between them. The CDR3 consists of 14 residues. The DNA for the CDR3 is TGCGCCAGCTCGGACAGCTCCTATAATTCACCCCTCCACTTT. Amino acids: CASSDSSYNSPLHF.

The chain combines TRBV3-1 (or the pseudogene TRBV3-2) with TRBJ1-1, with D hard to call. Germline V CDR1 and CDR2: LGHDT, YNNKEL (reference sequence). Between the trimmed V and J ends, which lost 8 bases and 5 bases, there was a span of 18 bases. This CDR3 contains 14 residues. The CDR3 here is CASLGRPPETEAFF. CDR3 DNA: TGTGCCAGCCTTGGAAGGCCCCCGGAGACTGAAGCTTTCTTT.

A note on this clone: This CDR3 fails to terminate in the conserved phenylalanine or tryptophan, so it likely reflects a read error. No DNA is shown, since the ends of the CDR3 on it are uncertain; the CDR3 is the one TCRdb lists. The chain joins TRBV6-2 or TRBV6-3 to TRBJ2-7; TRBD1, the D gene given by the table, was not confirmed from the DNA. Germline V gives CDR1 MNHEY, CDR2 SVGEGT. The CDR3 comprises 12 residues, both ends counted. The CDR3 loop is CASSYDQGERRL.